The clone carrying this T cell receptor (beta chain) was detected a few times. The junction departs from the called germline gene at one end, perhaps through a read error. The data derive from a study of identical twins. TCRdb redid the calling of the 5' RACE reads with MiXCR, one entry per CDR3 protein. The sample has 500,000 to 650,000 distinct CDR3 sequences, just over 7% seen once. The data also belong to a second study, concerning yellow fever vaccine responses in identical twins.

This TCR was sampled from a woman in her late teens or twenties in good health. Sequencing was done on a sample of PBMCs.

The CDR3 reads CASSPRLAAQVF. For the CDR3, the DNA is TGTGCCAGCAGTCCTAGACTAGCGGCCCAAGTCTTC. The rearrangement uses TRBV28 and TRBJ2-5, with TRBD2 matching 9 bases. Germline CDR1 and CDR2: MDHEN and SYDVKM. The CDR3 has 12 residues.